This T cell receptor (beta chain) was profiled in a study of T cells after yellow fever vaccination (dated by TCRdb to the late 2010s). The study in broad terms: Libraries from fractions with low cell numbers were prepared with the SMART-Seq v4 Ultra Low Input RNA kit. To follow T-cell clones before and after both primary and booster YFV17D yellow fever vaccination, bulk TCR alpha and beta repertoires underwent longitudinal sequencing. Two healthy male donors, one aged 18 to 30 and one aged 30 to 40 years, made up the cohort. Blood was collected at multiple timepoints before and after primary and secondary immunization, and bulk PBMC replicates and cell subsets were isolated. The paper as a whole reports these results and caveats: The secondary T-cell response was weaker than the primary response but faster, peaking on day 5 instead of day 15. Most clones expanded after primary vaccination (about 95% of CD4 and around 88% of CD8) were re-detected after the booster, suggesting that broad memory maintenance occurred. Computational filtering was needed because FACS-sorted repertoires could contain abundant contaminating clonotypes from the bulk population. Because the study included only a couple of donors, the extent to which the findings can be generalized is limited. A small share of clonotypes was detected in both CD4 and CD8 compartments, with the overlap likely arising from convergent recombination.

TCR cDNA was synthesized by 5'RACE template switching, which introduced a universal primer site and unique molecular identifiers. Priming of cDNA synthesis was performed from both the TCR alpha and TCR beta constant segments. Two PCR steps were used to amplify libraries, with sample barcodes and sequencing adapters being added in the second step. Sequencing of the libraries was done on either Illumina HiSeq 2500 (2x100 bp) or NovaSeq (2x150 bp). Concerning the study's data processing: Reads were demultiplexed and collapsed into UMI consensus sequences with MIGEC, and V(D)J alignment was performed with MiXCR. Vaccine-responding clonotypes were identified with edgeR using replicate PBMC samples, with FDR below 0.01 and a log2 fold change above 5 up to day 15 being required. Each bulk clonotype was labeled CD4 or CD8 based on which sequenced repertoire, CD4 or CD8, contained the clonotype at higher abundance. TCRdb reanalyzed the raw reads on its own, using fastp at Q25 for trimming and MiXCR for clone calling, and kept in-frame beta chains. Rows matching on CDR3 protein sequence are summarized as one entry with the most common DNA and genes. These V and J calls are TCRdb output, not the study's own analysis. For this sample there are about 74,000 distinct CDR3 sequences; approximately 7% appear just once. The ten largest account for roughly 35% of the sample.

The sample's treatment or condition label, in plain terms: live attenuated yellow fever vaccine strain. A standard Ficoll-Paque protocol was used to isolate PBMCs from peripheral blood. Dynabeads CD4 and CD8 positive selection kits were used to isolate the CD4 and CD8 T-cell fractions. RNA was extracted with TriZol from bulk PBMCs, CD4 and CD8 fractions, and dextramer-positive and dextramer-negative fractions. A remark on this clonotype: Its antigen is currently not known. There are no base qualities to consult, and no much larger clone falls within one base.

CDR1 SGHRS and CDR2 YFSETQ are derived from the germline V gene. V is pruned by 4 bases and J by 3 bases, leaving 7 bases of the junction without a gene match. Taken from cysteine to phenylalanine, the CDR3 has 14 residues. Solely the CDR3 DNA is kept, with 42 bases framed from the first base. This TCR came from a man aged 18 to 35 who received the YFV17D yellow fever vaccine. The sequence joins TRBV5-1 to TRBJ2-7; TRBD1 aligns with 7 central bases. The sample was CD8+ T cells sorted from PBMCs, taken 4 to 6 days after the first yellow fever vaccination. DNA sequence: TGCGCCAGCAGCATTACCGGGACAGACTACGAGCAGTACTTC. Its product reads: CASSITGTDYEQYF.